What follows are 14 T cell receptor beta chains derived from one specimen sequenced in a study of OX40 agonist ivuxolimab in advanced cancers. Data came from immunoSEQ multiplex PCR; TCRdb stores just in-frame clones and leaves some out. This table has 71,000 or so clones, 85% to 90% appearing once. Here the sequenced sample was CD4+ or CD8+ T cells sorted from blood, taken in a trial of the OX40 agonist ivuxolimab. These receptors were obtained from an adult with an advanced solid tumor such as melanoma, head and neck, liver or kidney cancer.

The CDR3 coding sequence is TGTGCCAGCAGCCAAGATACACGCGTCCAAGAGACCCAGTACTTC. This encodes CASSQDTRVQETQYF. The rearrangement uses TRBV4-2 and TRBJ2-5; D remains unclear. The CDR3 runs 15 residues. V lost 0 bases to trimming and J lost 1 base, with 9 bases between them. Germline values: CDR1 LGHNA, CDR2 YNFKEQ.

This clone was seen more than once but under ten times. The genes are TRBV19 and TRBJ2-3; tentatively, D is TRBD1 or TRBD2 (5 bases each). The germline V gene encodes CDR1 LNHDA and CDR2 SQIVND (reference sequence). The V end was cut by 7 bases, the J end by 5 bases, with 13 bases between. CDR3 size: 13 residues. CDR3 loop: CASTNPGGDTQYF. The CDR3 DNA is TGTGCCAGTACCAACCCTGGGGGAGATACGCAGTATTTT.

The V and J genes are TRBV19 and TRBJ2-2; no clear D gene. The CDR3 has 13 amino acids. V shed 10 bases and J shed 8 bases, with 17 bases lying between them. The germline V gene encodes CDR1 LNHDA and CDR2 SQIVND (reference sequence). CDR3 protein: CAIRNGIVGELFF. The CDR3 DNA reads as TGTGCCATTAGGAACGGAATCGTAGGGGAGCTGTTTTTT.

The chain combines TRBV10-3 with TRBJ2-1; TRBD2 agrees at 7 bases. CDR3 length: 15 amino acids. Unmatched junction bases numbered 13, after V lost 5 bases and J lost 9 bases. Germline CDR1 is ENHRY and CDR2 is SYGVKD. For the CDR3, the DNA is TGTGCCATCAGTTTAACGAGCGGGAAGGAAGGTGAGCAGTTCTTC. Residues: CAISLTSGKEGEQFF.

The count of this clone is one. The V and J genes are TRBV2 and TRBJ2-2; TRBD2 might be the D (5 bases). The CDR3 is 13 amino acids. Germline V gene lookup returns CDR1 SNHLY and CDR2 FYNNEI. V lost 6 bases and J 1 base, leaving 6 bases between the germline ends. This CDR3 reads CASRRVNTGELFF. The CDR3 DNA reads as TGTGCCAGCAGGCGGGTGAACACCGGGGAGCTGTTTTTT.

This chain joins TRBV6-6 and TRBJ2-3; D is possibly TRBD1 (6 bases). Deletions cut 2 bases from V and 4 bases from J, with 13 bases between. The CDR3 covers 15 residues. Germline V gene lookup returns CDR1 MNHNY and CDR2 SVGAGI (reference sequence). CDR3 residues: CASSYVRGNADTQYF. The CDR3 nucleotides are TGTGCCAGCAGTTACGTTAGGGGGAATGCAGATACGCAGTATTTT.

The chain couples TRBV7-2 to TRBJ1-1; TRBD1 matches at 7 bases. With V trimmed by 5 bases and J by 5 bases, 5 bases remained unmatched. The CDR3 has 13 residues. CDR1 and CDR2 from the germline V gene are SGHTA and FQGNSA. In DNA form, the CDR3 reads TGTGCCAGCAGCCCACAGGGGCATACTGAAGCTTTCTTT. It specifies CASSPQGHTEAFF. The variable domain in full, with the rest retrieved from reference TRBV7-2 and TRBJ1-1, is GAGVSQSPSNKVTEKGKDVELRCDPISGHTALYWYRQSLGQGLEFLIYFQGNSAPDKSGLPSDRFSAERTGGSVSTLTIQRTQQEDSAVYLCASSPQGHTEAFFGQGTRLTVV.

The CDR3 sequence is CASSFGDGGIGYTF. CDR3 coding DNA: TGTGCCAGCAGTTTCGGTGATGGGGGGATTGGCTACACCTTC. This sequence joins TRBV28 and TRBJ1-2; D may be TRBD1 (5 bases). Germline loops: CDR1 MDHEN, CDR2 SYDVKM. V lost 3 bases and J lost 7, with 15 bases in between. The CDR3 runs to 14 residues.

CDR3 nucleotides: TGCGCCAGCAGCCAAGGACAGGGGTGGCAGCCCCAGCATTTT. Its protein product is CASSQGQGWQPQHF. The chain is built from TRBV4-1 and TRBJ1-5, with 8 bases fitting TRBD1. This CDR3 has 14 residues. CDR1 is MGHRA and CDR2 is YSYEKL in the germline V gene. Germline trimming cut 1 base from V and 7 bases from J; bases unmatched to any gene: 3.

This chain uses TRBV7-2 with TRBJ2-4; D is possibly TRBD1 (6 bases). The CDR3 contains 15 residues. Between the trimmed V and J ends, which lost 1 base and 6 bases, there was a span of 13 bases. Germline loops: CDR1 SGHTA, CDR2 FQGNSA. The CDR3 nucleotides read TGTGCCAGCAGCTTAGGAGGCAGGGGCTTAAACATTCAGTACTTC. Protein: CASSLGGRGLNIQYF.

The chain recombines TRBV7-3 with TRBJ2-1; TRBD2 aligns across 15 bases. CDR3 length equals 16 residues. V shed 5 bases, J shed 6 bases, and the junction held 5 bases outside the gene matches. Germline CDR1 and CDR2: SGHTA and FQGTGA. The CDR3 here is CASSLGLAGGGNEQFF. CDR3 DNA: TGTGCCAGCAGCCTGGGACTAGCGGGAGGAGGCAATGAGCAGTTCTTC.

The genes are TRBV5-4 and TRBJ2-1, with D possibly being TRBD1 or TRBD2 (6 bases each). This CDR3 contains 14 residues. Per germline, CDR1 SGHNT and CDR2 YYREEE (reference sequence). With 1 base removed from V and 5 bases from J, the gap between germline ends came to 10 bases. This chain's CDR3 is CASSLKGGDNEQFF. For the CDR3, the DNA is TGTGCCAGCAGCTTGAAGGGGGGAGACAATGAGCAGTTCTTC.

The chain is built from TRBV2 and TRBJ2-5; D possibly corresponds to TRBD2 (5 bases). This CDR3 comprises 15 residues. Deletions cut 1 base from V and 2 bases from J, with 11 bases between. CDR1 is SNHLY, CDR2 FYNNEI, per germline. CDR3 DNA sequence: TGTGCCAGCAGTGAAGTGACTACCCCGCAAGAGACCCAGTACTTC. Translation gives CASSEVTTPQETQYF.

The chain carries TRBV7-2 and TRBJ2-1; possibly TRBD2 for D (5 bases). Germline V gives CDR1 SGHTA, CDR2 FQGNSA. The V end lost 5 bases, the J end lost 0 bases, and 14 bases lay between the germline ends. The CDR3 sequence is 16 residues long. In DNA form, the CDR3 reads TGTGCCAGCAGCCCGTTGGACTGGAGCTCCTACAATGAGCAGTTCTTC. It is translated as CASSPLDWSSYNEQFF.